The 28 T cell receptor beta chains below all came from one sample that was sequenced in a study of chemoradiotherapy in HPV16-positive cancers. Assay: immunoSEQ multiplex PCR; the TCRdb copy retains only in-frame clones and omits some. The sample shows a few thousand clones, roughly 86% of them seen only once. The specimen was tumor tissue, collected from a patient who underwent chemoradiotherapy. The receptors were sampled from a human donor with HPV-associated anogenital cancer.

CDR3 nucleotides: TGTGCCAGCAGTTACAAAGGACAGGGTAATTATGAGCAGTTCTTC. It encodes CASSYKGQGNYEQFF. This chain joins TRBV6-6 and TRBJ2-1; 8 bases match TRBD1. Trimming removed 2 bases from V and 8 bases from J; junction bases left unmatched: 8. The germline V gene has CDR1 MNHNY and CDR2 SVGAGI (reference sequence). The CDR3 contains 15 residues.

This clone is a singleton in its sample. The genes are TRBV18 and TRBJ1-2, with 8 bases fitting TRBD1. CDR1 is KGHSH, CDR2 LQKENI, per germline. CDR3 length equals 15 residues. V lost 2 bases, J lost 2 bases, and 4 bases stayed unmatched. The CDR3 coding sequence is TGTGCCAGCTCACCAGGCGGACAGGGCAACTATGGCTACACCTTC. As protein: CASSPGGQGNYGYTF.

The chain links TRBV7-2 to TRBJ1-1; D unclear. The germline CDR1 and CDR2 sequences are SGHTA and FQGNSA. The CDR3 runs to 13 residues. V was cut by 1 base and J by 3 bases, with 6 bases left in between. CDR3: CASSLVAYTEAFF. The DNA for the CDR3 is TGTGCCAGCAGCTTAGTTGCCTACACTGAAGCTTTCTTT.

The rearrangement joins TRBV5-1 to TRBJ1-1, with D possibly being TRBD1 (6 bases). The V gene's germline CDR1 is SGHRS and CDR2 YFSETQ. CDR3 length: 13 amino acids. V was shortened by 2 bases and J by 6 bases, with 11 bases between the two germline ends. For the CDR3, the DNA is TGCGCCAGCAGCTTAGGGGGAACCGCTGAAGCTTTCTTT. Translating it yields CASSLGGTAEAFF.

This clone occurred a few times. The chain employs TRBV7-9 and TRBJ1-2; a possible D gene is TRBD1 (5 bases). The V gene lost 1 base and the J gene lost 4 bases, with 10 bases spanning the gap. The CDR3 consists of 14 residues. The V gene's germline CDR1 is SEHNR and CDR2 FQNEAQ (reference sequence). DNA for the CDR3: TGTGCCAGCAGCTTAGAGGGGTTCGCCTATGGCTACACCTTC. This sequence encodes CASSLEGFAYGYTF.

This clone was counted a few times. Other DNA sequences in the same sample also yield this CDR3. This chain connects TRBV10-2 to TRBJ2-7; perhaps TRBD2 as D (6 bases). Trimming pared 6 bases from V and 0 bases from J, leaving 9 bases between. The CDR3 is 13 residues long. Germline values: CDR1 WSHSY, CDR2 SAAADI. The CDR3 here is CASSRDSSYEQYF. CDR3 nucleotides: TGCGCCAGCAGCCGGGACTCCTCCTACGAGCAGTACTTC.

The gene calls are TRBV28 and TRBJ2-5; weak D call: TRBD1 (6 bases). V was cut by 6 bases and J by 5 bases, with 13 bases left in between. Germline CDR1 MDHEN, CDR2 SYDVKM. CDR3 length: 13 residues. The DNA of the CDR3 is TGTGCCAGCAGACTACAGGGTGGGGAGACCCAGTACTTC. Protein product: CASRLQGGETQYF.

This sequence joins TRBV2 and TRBJ1-2, with D perhaps matching TRBD1 (5 bases). Germline lookup yields CDR1 SNHLY and CDR2 FYNNEI. The CDR3 is 12 amino acids. Trimming cost V 2 bases and J 7 bases, with 8 bases left between them. CDR3 bases: TGTGCCAGCAGTGAAAGGGGAGCTGGCTACACCTTC. This encodes CASSERGAGYTF.

This clone was picked up a small number of times. This rearrangement joins TRBV6-1 to TRBJ2-1; D ambiguous. The germline V gene encodes CDR1 MNHNS and CDR2 SASEGT. The germline V and J ends were trimmed by 4 bases and 0 bases, with 13 bases remaining between them. The CDR3 totals 16 residues. The CDR3 DNA reads as TGTGCCAGCAGTGCGGAGACTGTGAGCTCCTACAATGAGCAGTTCTTC. Amino acid sequence: CASSAETVSSYNEQFF.

The chain is built from TRBV11-2 and TRBJ2-2; D ambiguous. V was clipped by 0 bases and J by 5 bases, with 4 bases between them. There are 13 residues in the CDR3. Germline values: CDR1 SGHAT, CDR2 FQNNGV. The CDR3 sequence: CASSLDWTGELFF. The DNA of the CDR3 is TGTGCCAGCAGCTTAGATTGGACCGGGGAGCTGTTTTTT.

The V call is TRBV28, the J call TRBJ1-2; the match to TRBD1 covers 8 bases. Trimming removed 4 bases from V and 4 bases from J; junction bases left unmatched: 17. The CDR3 extends over 18 amino acids. The germline V gene has CDR1 MDHEN and CDR2 SYDVKM. The DNA of the CDR3 is TGTGCCAGCAGTTCCCTTACAGTCGGGGGCGGGACAGGCTATGGCTACACCTTC. It yields the protein CASSSLTVGGGTGYGYTF.

The V and J genes are TRBV5-1 and TRBJ1-1; D ambiguous. The CDR3 has 15 residues. Trimming pared 0 bases from V and 3 bases from J, leaving 12 bases between. Germline values: CDR1 SGHRS, CDR2 YFSETQ. CDR3 loop: CASSLAGWADTEAFF. The CDR3 DNA sequence: TGCGCCAGCAGCTTGGCCGGGTGGGCGGACACTGAAGCTTTCTTT.

The chain links TRBV12-5 to TRBJ2-5; the match to TRBD1 covers 7 bases. CDR1 and CDR2 (germline): LGHNT, FRNRAP. The length of the CDR3 is 15 residues. The V segment lost 1 base and the J segment 2 bases; nucleotides outside the gene matches: 4. CDR3 DNA sequence: TGTGCTAGTGGTTTGGGAGGGGGACAGCAAGAGACCCAGTACTTC. This encodes CASGLGGGQQETQYF.

This sequence joins TRBV5-1 and TRBJ1-2; a possible D gene is TRBD1 (6 bases). The germline gives CDR1 SGHRS, CDR2 YFSETQ. The CDR3 has 15 residues. The ends were cut back, 0 bases at V and 4 bases at J, with 13 bases in the middle. The CDR3 DNA reads TGCGCCAGCAGCTTGGGGACAGCAGGGCTCTATGGCTACACCTTC. Translating it yields CASSLGTAGLYGYTF.

This rearrangement joins TRBV29-1 to TRBJ2-7, with a weak D call TRBD2 (5 bases). The CDR3 extends over 13 amino acids. V gave up 3 bases and J gave up 3 bases, with 12 bases separating them. Germline-derived CDR1 and CDR2 are SQVTM and ANQGSEA. The CDR3, as DNA: TGCAGCGTTGACGGGGTCGGTGGCTACGAGCAGTACTTC. Its translation: CSVDGVGGYEQYF.

The chain is built from TRBV18 and TRBJ2-2; a weak D match, TRBD1 (6 bases). Germline V gives CDR1 KGHSH, CDR2 LQKENI. The CDR3 is made up of 16 amino acids. Trimming stripped 6 bases from V and 0 bases from J, with 14 bases between. CDR3 region: CASSPQGTPNTGELFF. DNA for the CDR3: TGTGCCAGCTCTCCCCAGGGGACACCGAACACCGGGGAGCTGTTTTTT. The whole variable domain, filled in from reference TRBV18 and TRBJ2-2, reads NAGVMQNPRHLVRRRGQEARLRCSPMKGHSHVYWYRQLPEEGLKFMVYLQKENIIDESGMPKERFSAEFPKEGPSILRIQQVVRGDSAAYFCASSPQGTPNTGELFFGEGSRLTVL.

This clone was picked up a small number of times. The rearrangement links TRBV5-5 to TRBJ2-7; 10 bases align to TRBD2. V dropped 4 bases and J dropped 1; count of bases not matched to a gene: 5. The CDR3 has 15 amino acids. Germline V lookup: CDR1 SGHKS, CDR2 YYEKEE (reference sequence). CDR3 bases: TGTGCCAGCAGCGGTACTAGCGGGATTTCCTACGAGCAGTACTTC. This gives the protein CASSGTSGISYEQYF.

The chain carries TRBV10-3 and TRBJ2-7, with 11 bases aligning to TRBD1. After removal of 6 bases from V and 5 bases from J, the junction contained 15 bases not matched to a gene. The germline gives CDR1 ENHRY, CDR2 SYGVKD. The CDR3 contains 17 residues. The CDR3: CAISTTGQGDKAHEQYF. CDR3 DNA sequence: TGTGCCATCAGCACCACGGGACAGGGGGATAAAGCGCACGAGCAGTACTTC.

The chain joins TRBV27 to TRBJ2-1; D may be TRBD1 (5 bases). The CDR3 runs 14 residues. Per the germline V gene, CDR1 is MNHEY and CDR2 is SMNVEV (reference sequence). V lost 6 bases and J lost 3, with 12 bases in between. This CDR3 is CASRGAQVYNEQFF. CDR3 coding DNA: TGTGCCAGCAGAGGGGCACAAGTCTACAATGAGCAGTTCTTC.

The V call is TRBV6-1, the J call TRBJ2-1; D is undetermined. CDR3 size: 17 residues. Germline V CDR1 and CDR2: MNHNS, SASEGT. The V end lost 4 bases, the J end lost 0 bases, and 16 bases lay between the germline ends. DNA of the CDR3: TGTGCCAGCAGTGGACTGCCTTTTAAGAGCTCCTACAATGAGCAGTTCTTC. This translates into CASSGLPFKSSYNEQFF.

This clone was found a few times. The CDR3 spells CASSYSTEAFF. In DNA form, the CDR3 reads TGTGCCAGCAGTTACTCCACTGAAGCTTTCTTT. The V and J genes are TRBV6-5 and TRBJ1-1; D not resolved. V gave up 0 bases and J gave up 4 bases, with 0 bases separating them. The CDR3 covers 11 residues. Per germline, CDR1 MNHEY and CDR2 SVGAGI.

The chain couples TRBV28 to TRBJ2-2; 7 bases map to TRBD1. V lost 8 bases, J lost 6 bases, and 6 bases stayed unmatched. Germline V gene data show CDR1 as MDHEN and CDR2 as SYDVKM. This CDR3 has 13 amino acids. The CDR3 DNA reads as TGTGCCAGCGACAGGGCCGGGCCCGGGGAGCTGTTTTTT. Translated: CASDRAGPGELFF.

The chain joins TRBV9 to TRBJ2-7; D is tentatively TRBD1 or TRBD2 (6 bases each). The CDR3 totals 14 residues. V lost 0 bases to trimming and J lost 3 bases, with 10 bases between them. CDR1 and CDR2 from the germline V gene are SGDLS and YYNGEE. The DNA for the CDR3 is TGTGCCAGCAGCGTAGGGGGGGCATACTACGAGCAGTACTTC. Translated, it gives CASSVGGAYYEQYF.

V is TRBV4-3 and J is TRBJ2-2; the D gene is possibly TRBD1 (6 bases). Trimming pared 2 bases from V and 4 bases from J, leaving 11 bases between. This CDR3 comprises 15 residues. CDR1 and CDR2 (germline): LGHNA, YSLEER. This CDR3 reads CASSQQQGPTGELFF. CDR3 nucleotides: TGCGCCAGCAGCCAACAGCAGGGGCCCACCGGGGAGCTGTTTTTT.

J is TRBJ2-7 and V is TRBV7-9, with no clear D. The CDR3 is made up of 13 amino acids. CDR1 is SEHNR and CDR2 is FQNEAQ in the germline V gene (reference sequence). The germline V and J ends were trimmed by 1 base and 6 bases, with 10 bases remaining between them. The CDR3, as DNA: TGTGCCAGCAGCTTAGGGGAAGGTCGCGAGCAGTACTTC. Amino acid sequence: CASSLGEGREQYF.

The chain joins TRBV5-1 to TRBJ1-1, with 8 bases lining up with TRBD1. V shed 3 bases, J shed 1 base, and the junction held 2 bases outside the gene matches. Germline assignment: CDR1 SGHRS and CDR2 YFSETQ. The CDR3 runs to 14 residues. The CDR3, as DNA: TGCGCCAGCAGCTCGACAGGGGAGAACACTGAAGCTTTCTTT. Translation: CASSSTGENTEAFF.

V and J are TRBV30 and TRBJ2-5; unclear D gene. V dropped 2 bases and J dropped 3 bases, with 4 bases sitting between them. Germline values: CDR1 GTSNPN, CDR2 SVGIG (reference sequence). The CDR3 totals 11 residues. The CDR3 DNA reads as TGTGCCTGGAGTCTTAAAGAGACCCAGTACTTC. It is translated as CAWSLKETQYF.

This clone was seen only a few times. The CDR3 loop reads CASSFGQIEQYF. CDR3 coding DNA: TGTGCCAGCAGCTTCGGACAGATCGAGCAGTACTTC. This chain connects TRBV7-2 to TRBJ2-7; perhaps TRBD1 as D (6 bases). The CDR3 is made up of 12 amino acids. V lost 3 bases to trimming and J lost 6 bases, with 9 bases between them. CDR1 SGHTA and CDR2 FQGNSA come from the germline V gene. The full variable domain, rest sourced from reference TRBV7-2 and TRBJ2-7, is GAGVSQSPSNKVTEKGKDVELRCDPISGHTALYWYRQSLGQGLEFLIYFQGNSAPDKSGLPSDRFSAERTGGSVSTLTIQRTQQEDSAVYLCASSFGQIEQYFGPGTRLTVT.